The sequence of this T cell receptor beta chain was determined in a study of T cell responses to AZD1222 COVID-19 vaccine. Study-level background: Both about-4-week and about-12-week second-dose recipients were combined. General study findings and limits: Donor demographics were predominantly white British with a female majority; clonal diversity may be underestimated. Repertoires were obtained solely post-peak T cell response.

Trimming cost V 1 base and J 0 bases, with 16 bases left between them. The CDR3 has 18 residues. Germline V CDR1 and CDR2: MGHRA, YSYEKL. This clone was detected a few times. The antigen is not known. Repertoires were generated with immunoSEQ multiplex PCR, while TCRdb's copy carries only in-frame clones and drops some. The sample has about 140,000 clones, around 89% seen once. This clonotype was sampled from an adult in good health. The V and J genes are TRBV4-1 and TRBJ1-5; D is ambiguous. Sequencing was performed on peripheral blood, taken on day 0 of AZD1222 vaccination. As DNA, the CDR3 is TGCGCCAGCAGCCAAGGAATCAGGAACAGTTATAGCAATCAGCCCCAGCATTTT. This gives the protein CASSQGIRNSYSNQPQHF.